Shown below are 27 T cell receptor beta chains from a single sample sequenced in a study of radiotherapy plus CTLA-4 blockade in lung cancer. TCRdb's table, derived via immunoSEQ multiplex PCR, lists solely in-frame clones and lacks some. Found here are around 110,000 clones, approximately 87% of them singletons; the top ten hold over 2%. The sample consisted of peripheral blood, taken from a patient treated with radiotherapy plus ipilimumab. The receptors here all came from a human donor with non-small cell lung cancer that progressed on radiotherapy plus ipilimumab. Some clones in this sample may be carry-over from other donors' samples.

The rearrangement joins TRBV2 to TRBJ2-1; a weak D match, TRBD1 (5 bases). Germline CDR1 is SNHLY and CDR2 is FYNNEI. This CDR3 is 12 amino acids long. V shed 4 bases and J shed 13 bases, with 14 bases lying between them. The CDR3, as DNA: TGTGCCAGCAGTGCGGGCAGGGAACCCCAGTTCTTC. This encodes CASSAGREPQFF.

The chain joins TRBV29-1 to TRBJ2-7, with 12 bases matching TRBD1. V was pared by 1 base and J by 4 bases, with 2 bases of the junction left unmatched. Germline V CDR1 and CDR2: SQVTM, ANQGSEA. This CDR3 region has 14 residues. The CDR3 DNA is TGCAGCGTTGAAGGGGACAGGGGGCGGTACGAGCAGTACTTC. As protein: CSVEGDRGRYEQYF.

The chain links TRBV18 to TRBJ2-7, with 11 bases fitting TRBD1. The V gene's germline CDR1 is KGHSH and CDR2 LQKENI. V shed 0 bases, J shed 4 bases, and the junction held 5 bases outside the gene matches. The CDR3 runs 16 residues. CDR3 sequence (DNA): TGTGCCAGCTCACCACCCGGGACAGGGGGGTTGTACGAGCAGTACTTC. As protein: CASSPPGTGGLYEQYF.

The gene calls are TRBV13 and TRBJ2-1, with 12 bases lining up with TRBD2. Germline CDR1 is PRHDT and CDR2 is FYEKMQ (reference sequence). The CDR3 is 18 amino acids. V dropped 5 bases and J dropped 0; count of bases not matched to a gene: 8. The CDR3 loop is CASSRGTSGSSSYNEQFF. Written as DNA, the CDR3 is TGTGCCAGCAGCCGCGGGACTAGCGGGTCGAGCTCCTACAATGAGCAGTTCTTC.

Worth noting for this clone: A read error may account for a junction end that differs from germline. Other DNA sequences in this sample translate to the same CDR3. The chain joins TRBV28 to TRBJ1-2, with D maybe TRBD1 (5 bases). Looked up from germline, CDR1 is MDHEN and CDR2 is SYDVKM. This CDR3 has 12 amino acids. CDR3 region: CASSAPGAQNPF. CDR3 bases: TGTGCCAGCAGTGCCCCTGGGGCGCAGAATCCCTTC.

This clone was counted between two and nine times. This CDR3 is CASSYSKDPGEQYF. In DNA form, the CDR3 reads TGTGCCAGCAGTTACTCGAAAGATCCCGGCGAGCAGTACTTC. The chain carries TRBV6-6 and TRBJ2-7; D gene ambiguous. V dropped 0 bases and J dropped 6 bases, with 12 bases sitting between them. Germline CDR1 reads MNHNY; CDR2 reads SVGAGI (reference sequence). CDR3 length: 14 residues.

V and J are TRBV27 and TRBJ2-1; D might be TRBD1 (5 bases). The CDR3 runs 13 residues. Trimming took 4 bases from V and 9 from J, leaving 13 bases between them. Germline V gives CDR1 MNHEY, CDR2 SMNVEV (reference sequence). This chain's CDR3 is CASSSPIQVEQFF. The CDR3 DNA sequence: TGTGCCAGCAGTTCACCCATACAGGTTGAGCAGTTCTTC.

Worth noting for this clone: The junction shows a germline mismatch at one end, possibly a read error. The sample has other DNA sequences that encode this CDR3 too. The CDR3 sequence: CARSLIVEGLVNYGYTF. Here the CDR3 DNA reads TGCGCCAGAAGCTTGATTGTAGAGGGACTGGTAAACTATGGCTACACCTTC. The chain couples TRBV5-3 to TRBJ1-2, with D possibly matching TRBD1 (5 bases). TRBV5-3 is flagged as an ORF with uncertain function. The CDR3 spans 17 residues.

V and J are TRBV4-2 and TRBJ1-1; 8 bases agree with TRBD1. This CDR3 is 15 amino acids long. Germline-derived CDR1 and CDR2 are LGHNA and YNFKEQ. After removal of 3 bases from V and 4 bases from J, the junction contained 7 bases not matched to a gene. The DNA of the CDR3 is TGTGCCAGCAGCCAGGCCGGACAGGGTAGCACTGAAGCTTTCTTT. As protein: CASSQAGQGSTEAFF.

The chain combines TRBV5-5 with TRBJ1-4; D uncertain. CDR3 size: 14 residues. Trimming removed 1 base from V and 5 bases from J, with 9 bases in between. CDR1 and CDR2 from the germline V gene are SGHKS and YYEKEE (reference sequence). Written as DNA, the CDR3 is TGTGCCAGCAGCTTGCTCCCTCTAAATGAAAAACTGTTTTTT. Its translation is CASSLLPLNEKLFF.

This clone was seen a handful of times. The chain combines TRBV10-3 with TRBJ1-2; no definite D call. Germline V gene data show CDR1 as ENHRY and CDR2 as SYGVKD. The CDR3 length is 14 residues. V lost 3 bases, J lost 6 bases, and 14 bases lay in between. CDR3 DNA: TGTGCCATCAGTGACCCCGGGGAGGCGGATGGCTACACCTTC. Residues: CAISDPGEADGYTF.

The genes are TRBV28 and TRBJ2-7; 8 bases match TRBD1. The CDR3 is 14 amino acids. V shed 6 bases, J shed 2 bases, and the junction held 6 bases outside the gene matches. Germline CDR1 and CDR2: MDHEN and SYDVKM. The CDR3 reads CASSGQGDPYEQYF. Here the CDR3 DNA reads TGTGCCAGCAGCGGACAGGGTGATCCCTACGAGCAGTACTTC.

V gene TRBV5-6 combines with J gene TRBJ1-2; no reliable D call. Germline V gives CDR1 SGHDT, CDR2 YYEEEE. The CDR3 is made up of 13 amino acids. V lost 5 bases and J lost 6, with 14 bases in between. The CDR3 DNA reads as TGTGCCAGCAGTTCCTACGACCCCCATGGCTACACCTTC. Amino acids: CASSSYDPHGYTF.

The chain uses TRBV5-1 and TRBJ2-3; possible D gene TRBD1, 6 bases. Germline V gene lookup returns CDR1 SGHRS and CDR2 YFSETQ. V lost 4 bases, J lost 1 base, and 13 bases lay in between. The CDR3 covers 15 residues. The CDR3 region is CASSPRDTGTDTQYF. Here the CDR3 DNA reads TGCGCCAGCAGCCCAAGGGACACCGGCACAGATACGCAGTATTTT.

The chain combines TRBV4-1 with TRBJ2-1, with 10 bases identical to TRBD2. V was clipped by 2 bases and J by 2 bases; unmatched bases: 3. Germline assignment: CDR1 MGHRA and CDR2 YSYEKL. The CDR3 runs 16 residues. CDR3 DNA sequence: TGCGCCAGCAGCCAACTAGCGGGGGTGGCCTACAATGAGCAGTTCTTC. Translated: CASSQLAGVAYNEQFF.

This chain uses TRBV6-1 with TRBJ2-3; D is unresolved. CDR3 length: 12 residues. V lost 7 bases to trimming and J lost 6 bases, with 11 bases between them. In germline, CDR1 is MNHNS, CDR2 SASEGT. The CDR3 sequence: CASTTSRDTQYF. CDR3 sequence (DNA): TGTGCCAGCACCACCTCTCGGGATACGCAGTATTTT.

This chain joins TRBV25-1 and TRBJ1-2, with 7 bases matching TRBD1. Germline lookup yields CDR1 MGHDK and CDR2 SYGVNS. The CDR3 has 12 residues. J was trimmed by 6 bases and V by 9 bases; bases with no gene match: 7. For the CDR3, the DNA is TGTGCCAGTCAGGACAGGTCGGATGGCTACACCTTC. Translated: CASQDRSDGYTF.

CDR3 nucleotide sequence: TGTGCCAGCAGCTTGGAAAGATTAAGGGTAAATCAGTTCTTC. This encodes CASSLERLRVNQFF. This chain links TRBV5-6 with TRBJ2-1, with no clear D. Germline V gene data show CDR1 as SGHDT and CDR2 as YYEEEE. The CDR3 sequence is 14 residues long. Trimming left V 0 bases short and J 13 bases short, with 17 bases between.

This clone was detected once. V gene TRBV7-2 combines with J gene TRBJ1-1, with 7 nucleotides matching TRBD1. J was trimmed by 0 bases and V by 3 bases; bases with no gene match: 1. The CDR3 has 14 residues. Germline CDR1 is SGHTA and CDR2 is FQGNSA. Here the CDR3 reads CASSLGQMNTEAFF. The DNA for the CDR3 is TGTGCCAGCAGCTTGGGACAGATGAACACTGAAGCTTTCTTT.

The V call is TRBV5-6, the J call TRBJ1-2; TRBD1 aligns across 9 bases. After removal of 3 bases from V and 5 bases from J, the junction contained 8 bases not matched to a gene. Germline V gene lookup returns CDR1 SGHDT and CDR2 YYEEEE. CDR3 length equals 15 residues. Here the CDR3 reads CASSSQGATLYGYTF. DNA of the CDR3: TGTGCCAGCAGCTCACAGGGGGCCACCTTGTATGGCTACACCTTC.

The chain has TRBV5-4 and TRBJ1-3; D is possibly TRBD1 (5 bases). Trimming cost V 3 bases and J 2 bases, with 12 bases left between them. The germline CDR1 and CDR2 sequences are SGHNT and YYREEE (reference sequence). CDR3 length: 15 amino acids. The CDR3, as DNA: TGTGCCAGCAGCTCCGAGGGGAGGCCTGGAAACACCATATATTTT. Protein sequence: CASSSEGRPGNTIYF.

In its sample, this clone was seen a few times. The chain combines TRBV7-2 with TRBJ2-5; D call uncertain. V shed 4 bases and J shed 1 base, with 19 bases lying between them. The CDR3 covers 17 residues. Looked up from germline, CDR1 is SGHTA and CDR2 is FQGNSA. CDR3 nucleotide sequence: TGTGCCAGCAGCTCAGCCCGATTGTCCCAGGTCCAAGAGACCCAGTACTTC. It is translated as CASSSARLSQVQETQYF.

The chain carries TRBV7-8 and TRBJ1-1; D is ambiguous. The CDR3 contains 13 residues. Trimming removed 1 base at V and 6 bases at J, with 9 bases between. The germline V gene encodes CDR1 SGHVS and CDR2 FQNEAQ. The CDR3 DNA is TGTGCCAGCAGCTTAGTTGGAACAGCTGAAGCTTTCTTT. It specifies CASSLVGTAEAFF.

V and J are TRBV5-1 and TRBJ2-3, with 9 bases lining up with TRBD2. V was pared by 1 base and J by 4 bases, with 4 bases of the junction left unmatched. Germline V CDR1 and CDR2: SGHRS, YFSETQ. The CDR3 is 15 amino acids. CDR3: CASSLSGGSPDTQYF. The CDR3 coding sequence is TGCGCCAGCAGCTTGAGCGGGGGGAGTCCAGATACGCAGTATTTT.

The CDR3 is CASLRTNSNQPQHF. CDR3 nucleotide sequence: TGTGCCAGCCTTCGGACAAATAGCAATCAGCCCCAGCATTTT. This sequence joins TRBV6-1 and TRBJ1-5, with D tentatively TRBD1 (5 bases). This CDR3 spans 14 amino acids. Germline V gene lookup returns CDR1 MNHNS and CDR2 SASEGT. Deletions cut 8 bases from V and 0 bases from J, with 11 bases between.

The rearrangement joins TRBV18 to TRBJ1-2; TRBD1 agrees at 12 bases. Germline CDR1 is KGHSH and CDR2 is LQKENI. This CDR3 has 17 amino acids. With V trimmed by 3 bases and J by 6 bases, 11 bases remained unmatched. CDR3 DNA sequence: TGTGCCAGCTCACCGGGACAGGGGGCCGGCATATCCGATGGCTACACCTTC. It yields the protein CASSPGQGAGISDGYTF.

V and J are TRBV19 and TRBJ2-3, with D possibly being TRBD2 (5 bases). Trimming left V 7 bases short and J 0 bases short, with 14 bases between. Germline V CDR1 and CDR2: LNHDA, SQIVND (reference sequence). This CDR3 is built from 15 residues. The chain's CDR3 is CASKSRRLSTDTQYF. DNA for the CDR3: TGTGCCAGTAAAAGCAGGAGGCTTAGCACAGATACGCAGTATTTT.